Below, 13 T cell receptor beta chains from the same sample are listed, as sequenced in a study of T cells in Graves' hyperthyroidism and ophthalmopathy. Regions amplified from RNA transcripts were the TCR beta CDR3 regions. The HTBI set primed first-round TCR CDR3 RT-PCR. TCRdb processed the multiplex PCR reads anew with MiXCR; each CDR3 protein has one entry. Among over 700,000 distinct CDR3 sequences listed, about 17% were seen once. Material: blood. Every receptor here comes from a woman aged 45-65 years with Graves' hyperthyroidism that later progressed to Graves' ophthalmopathy.

There are many counts of this clonotype. The chain recombines TRBV27 with TRBJ2-7; a possible D gene is TRBD1 (5 bases). The V gene lost 4 bases and the J gene lost 2 bases, with 15 bases spanning the gap. Germline V lookup: CDR1 MNHEY, CDR2 SMNVEV (reference sequence). This CDR3 contains 15 residues. Written as DNA, the CDR3 is TGTGCCAGCAGTTCCGTGACAGAGAGTCCCTACGAGCAGTACTTC. This gives the protein CASSSVTESPYEQYF.

This clonotype was found many times. This chain connects TRBV20-1 to TRBJ2-1; D uncertain. V was shortened by 3 bases and J by 8 bases, with 11 bases between the two germline ends. The germline V gene encodes CDR1 DFQATT and CDR2 SNEGSKA (reference sequence). This CDR3 spans 12 amino acids. The CDR3 DNA follows: TGCAGTGCTAGCGTAACAGTTGATGAGCAGTTCTTC. It codes for CSASVTVDEQFF.

The V gene is TRBV7-2, the J gene TRBJ1-1; unclear D gene. Germline V gene sequence: CDR1 SGHTA, CDR2 FQGNSA. CDR3 length: 14 residues. Trimming cost V 1 base and J 1 base, with 7 bases left between them. The CDR3 loop reads CASSLVRQNTEAFF. The CDR3 coding sequence is TGTGCCAGCAGCTTAGTGAGGCAGAACACTGAAGCTTTCTTT.

This clonotype showed up many times. The chain has TRBV18 and TRBJ1-1; weak D call: TRBD1 (5 bases). The CDR3 spans 15 residues. Deletions cut 2 bases from V and 0 bases from J, with 10 bases between. Germline CDR1 and CDR2: KGHSH and LQKENI. The CDR3: CASSPSGDLNTEAFF. CDR3 DNA: TGTGCCAGCTCACCATCGGGGGACCTGAACACTGAAGCTTTCTTT.

This clonotype was found many times. V is TRBV11-2 and J is TRBJ2-5; unclear D gene. V was shortened by 1 base and J by 6 bases, with 3 bases between the two germline ends. The CDR3 spans 11 residues. The V gene's germline CDR1 is SGHAT and CDR2 FQNNGV. The chain's CDR3 is CASSLGQTQYF. In nucleotides, the CDR3 is TGTGCCAGCAGCTTAGGGCAGACCCAGTACTTC.

Many counts were recorded for this clonotype. The chain couples TRBV12-3 or TRBV12-4 to TRBJ2-3, with D perhaps matching TRBD1 (6 bases). V lost 2 bases and J 4 bases, leaving 10 bases between the germline ends. The CDR3 covers 14 residues. The CDR3 here is CASSLYRVADTQYF. The CDR3, as DNA: TGTGCCAGCAGTTTATACAGGGTGGCAGATACGCAGTATTTT.

The CDR3 loop is CASSVLAGGQNEQFF. Here the CDR3 DNA reads TGTGCCAGCAGCGTGCTAGCGGGGGGGCAAAATGAGCAGTTCTTC. The chain is built from TRBV9 and TRBJ2-1; 12 nucleotides agree with TRBD2. The CDR3 covers 15 residues. The V segment lost 2 bases and the J segment 7 bases; nucleotides outside the gene matches: 4. Germline V gives CDR1 SGDLS, CDR2 YYNGEE.

The chain employs TRBV10-3 and TRBJ2-5, with 9 bases matching TRBD1. The V and J ends lost 4 bases and 4 bases, in that order; junction bases with no gene match: 7. The CDR3 has 15 amino acids. Germline lookup yields CDR1 ENHRY and CDR2 SYGVKD. The CDR3 sequence: CAISADRGTGETQYF. CDR3 nucleotide sequence: TGTGCCATCAGTGCCGACAGGGGGACAGGAGAGACCCAGTACTTC.

This clonotype was counted many times. The chain is built from TRBV5-6 and TRBJ2-5, with no clear D. This CDR3 has 14 residues. CDR1 and CDR2 from the germline V gene are SGHDT and YYEEEE. V was pared by 0 bases and J by 2 bases, with 8 bases between. The CDR3 here is CASSLVALQETQYF. CDR3 bases: TGTGCCAGCAGCTTGGTCGCGCTACAAGAGACCCAGTACTTC.

This clonotype has more than one count but fewer than ten. V and J are TRBV7-9 and TRBJ1-2, with 11 nucleotides matching TRBD1. Germline V gene lookup returns CDR1 SEHNR and CDR2 FQNEAQ (reference sequence). Trimming took 1 base from V and 1 from J; bases not matched to a gene: 5. The CDR3 extends over 17 amino acids. This CDR3 is CASSLGRTGGDNYGYTF. The CDR3, as DNA: TGTGCCAGCAGCTTAGGGCGGACAGGGGGCGATAACTATGGCTACACCTTC.

This clonotype has more than one count but fewer than ten. The chain combines TRBV6-1 with TRBJ1-5; D is ambiguous. The CDR3 totals 16 residues. Looked up from germline, CDR1 is MNHNS and CDR2 is SASEGT. V was pared by 2 bases and J by 3 bases, with 14 bases between. CDR3 sequence (DNA): TGTGCCAGCAGTGAAATCGAGGGTTTGAACAATCAGCCCCAGCATTTT. Protein sequence: CASSEIEGLNNQPQHF.

This chain joins TRBV7-3 and TRBJ2-5; D is possibly TRBD1 (6 bases). The CDR3 has 17 amino acids. Trimming stripped 5 bases from V and 2 bases from J, with 21 bases between. In germline, CDR1 is SGHTA, CDR2 FQGTGA. The CDR3 DNA reads TGTGCCAGCAGCCCGGGCAGGGGCACTCCATCGCAAGAGACCCAGTACTTC. Translation: CASSPGRGTPSQETQYF.

There are many counts of this clonotype. The chain recombines TRBV7-2 with TRBJ1-4, with D uncertain. The CDR3 sequence is 16 residues long. Germline CDR1 is SGHTA and CDR2 is FQGNSA. V lost 5 bases and J lost 11, with 24 bases in between. CDR3 residues: CASSAARFTGSYKLFF. The DNA of the CDR3 is TGTGCCAGCAGCGCAGCGCGGTTTACCGGGTCCTACAAACTGTTTTTT.